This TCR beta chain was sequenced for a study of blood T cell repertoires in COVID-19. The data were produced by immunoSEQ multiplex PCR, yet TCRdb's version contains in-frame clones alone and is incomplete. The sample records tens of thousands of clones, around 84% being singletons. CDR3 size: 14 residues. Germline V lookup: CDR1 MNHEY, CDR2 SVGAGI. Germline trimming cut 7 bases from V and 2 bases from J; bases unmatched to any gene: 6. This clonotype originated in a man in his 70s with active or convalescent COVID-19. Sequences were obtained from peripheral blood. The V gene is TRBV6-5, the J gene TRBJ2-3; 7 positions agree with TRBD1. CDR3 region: CASKETGTTDTQYF. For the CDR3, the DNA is TGTGCCAGCAAGGAGACAGGGACCACAGATACGCAGTATTTT.